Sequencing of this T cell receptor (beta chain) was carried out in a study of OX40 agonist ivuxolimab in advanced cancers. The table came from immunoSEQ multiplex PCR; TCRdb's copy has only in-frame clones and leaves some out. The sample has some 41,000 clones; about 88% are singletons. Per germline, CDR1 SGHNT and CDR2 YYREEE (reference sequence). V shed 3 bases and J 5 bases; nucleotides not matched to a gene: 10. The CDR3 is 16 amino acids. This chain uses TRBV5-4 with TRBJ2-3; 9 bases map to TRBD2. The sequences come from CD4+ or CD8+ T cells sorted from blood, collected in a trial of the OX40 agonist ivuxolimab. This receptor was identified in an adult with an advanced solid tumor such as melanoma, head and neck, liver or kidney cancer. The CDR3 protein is CASSWIERGDEDTQYF. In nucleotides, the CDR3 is TGTGCCAGCAGCTGGATCGAGCGGGGGGATGAAGATACGCAGTATTTT.